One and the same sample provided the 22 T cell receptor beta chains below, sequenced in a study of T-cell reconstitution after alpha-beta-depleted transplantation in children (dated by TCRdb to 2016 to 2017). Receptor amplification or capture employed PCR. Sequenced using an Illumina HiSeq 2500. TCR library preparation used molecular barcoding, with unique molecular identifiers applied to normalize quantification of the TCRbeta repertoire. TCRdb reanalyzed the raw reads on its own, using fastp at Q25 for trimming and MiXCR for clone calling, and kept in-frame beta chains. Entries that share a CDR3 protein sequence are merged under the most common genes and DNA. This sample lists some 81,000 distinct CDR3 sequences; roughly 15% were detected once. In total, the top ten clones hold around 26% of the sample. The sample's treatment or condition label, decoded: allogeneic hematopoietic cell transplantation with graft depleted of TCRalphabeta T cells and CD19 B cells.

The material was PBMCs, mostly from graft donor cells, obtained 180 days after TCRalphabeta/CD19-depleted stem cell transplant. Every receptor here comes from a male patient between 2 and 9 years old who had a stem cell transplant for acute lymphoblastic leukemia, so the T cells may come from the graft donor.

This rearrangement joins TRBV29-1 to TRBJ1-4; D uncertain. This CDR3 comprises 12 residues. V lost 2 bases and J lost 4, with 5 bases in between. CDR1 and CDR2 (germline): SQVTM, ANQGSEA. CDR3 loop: CSVESSNEKLFF. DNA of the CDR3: TGCAGCGTTGAATCAAGTAATGAAAAACTGTTTTTT.

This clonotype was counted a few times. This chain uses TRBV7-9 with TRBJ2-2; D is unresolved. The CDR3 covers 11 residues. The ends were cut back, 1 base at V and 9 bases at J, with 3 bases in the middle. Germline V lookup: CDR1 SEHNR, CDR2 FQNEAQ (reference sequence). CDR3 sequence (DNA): TGTGCCAGCAGCTTAGACCGGGAGCTGTTTTTT. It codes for CASSLDRELFF.

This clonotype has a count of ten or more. CDR3 sequence (DNA): TGCGCCAGCAGCCAAGATCCCGGCCCCCAGCCTTACGAGCAGTACTTC. It encodes CASSQDPGPQPYEQYF. The chain couples TRBV4-3 to TRBJ2-7; D ambiguous. Germline-derived CDR1 and CDR2 are LGHNA and YSLEER. The CDR3 has 16 residues. Trimming took 0 bases from V and 4 from J, leaving 16 bases between them.

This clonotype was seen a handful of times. In nucleotides, the CDR3 is TGTGCCACCAGTGACGTGGGACAGAATCAGCCCCAGCATTTT. It specifies CATSDVGQNQPQHF. The rearrangement uses TRBV24-1 and TRBJ1-5; 7 nucleotides agree with TRBD1. Germline CDR1 is KGHDR and CDR2 is SFDVKD. The CDR3 extends over 14 amino acids. V gave up 4 bases and J gave up 4 bases; unmatched junction bases: 3.

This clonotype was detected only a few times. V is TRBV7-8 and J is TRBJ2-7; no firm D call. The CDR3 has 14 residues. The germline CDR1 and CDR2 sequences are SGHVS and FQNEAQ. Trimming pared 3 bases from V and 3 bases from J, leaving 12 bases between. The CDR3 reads CASSFPVEHYEQYF. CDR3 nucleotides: TGTGCCAGCAGCTTCCCGGTAGAGCACTACGAGCAGTACTTC. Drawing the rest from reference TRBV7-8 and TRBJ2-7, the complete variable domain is GAGVSQSPRYKVAKRGQDVALRCDPISGHVSLFWYQQALGQGPEFLTYFQNEAQLDKSGLPSDRFFAERPEGSVSTLKIQRTQQEDSAVYLCASSFPVEHYEQYFGPGTRLTVT.

In DNA form, the CDR3 reads TGTGCCAGCGATTTCTTAACAGGGAGCACCGGGGAGCTGTTTTTT. Translation gives CASDFLTGSTGELFF. The chain has TRBV6-1 and TRBJ2-2; D perhaps matches TRBD1 (6 bases). Trimming removed 8 bases at V and 4 bases at J, with 17 bases between. The CDR3 has 15 residues. The germline gives CDR1 MNHNS, CDR2 SASEGT.

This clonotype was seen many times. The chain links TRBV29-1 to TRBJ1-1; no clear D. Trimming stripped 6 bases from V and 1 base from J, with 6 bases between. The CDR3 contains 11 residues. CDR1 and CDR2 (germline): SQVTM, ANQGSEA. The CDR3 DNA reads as TGCAGCGTCCAATGGAACACTGAAGCTTTCTTT. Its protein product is CSVQWNTEAFF. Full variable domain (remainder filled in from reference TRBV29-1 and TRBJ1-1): SAVISQKPSRDICQRGTSLTIQCQVDSQVTMMFWYRQQPGQSLTLIATANQGSEATYESGFVIDKFPISRPNLTFSTLTVSNMSPEDSSIYLCSVQWNTEAFFGQGTRLTVV.

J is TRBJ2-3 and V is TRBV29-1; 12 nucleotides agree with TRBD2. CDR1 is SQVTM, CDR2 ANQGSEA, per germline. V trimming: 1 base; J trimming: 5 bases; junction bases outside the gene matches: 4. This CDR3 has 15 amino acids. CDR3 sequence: CSVEAGLAGIDTQYF. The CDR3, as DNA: TGCAGCGTTGAAGCGGGACTAGCGGGCATAGATACGCAGTATTTT.

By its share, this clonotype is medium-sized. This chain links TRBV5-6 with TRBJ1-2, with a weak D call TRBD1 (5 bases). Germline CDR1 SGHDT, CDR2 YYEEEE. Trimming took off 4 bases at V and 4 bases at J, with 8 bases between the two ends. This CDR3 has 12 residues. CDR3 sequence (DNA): TGTGCCAGCAGCGGGGGAGGCTATGGCTACACCTTC. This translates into CASSGGGYGYTF.

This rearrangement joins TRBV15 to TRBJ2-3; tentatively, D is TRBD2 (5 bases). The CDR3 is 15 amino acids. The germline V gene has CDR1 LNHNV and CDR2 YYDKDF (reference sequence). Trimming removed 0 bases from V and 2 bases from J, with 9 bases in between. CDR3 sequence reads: CATSREGLPTDTQYF. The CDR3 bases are TGTGCCACCAGCAGAGAAGGACTCCCCACAGATACGCAGTATTTT.

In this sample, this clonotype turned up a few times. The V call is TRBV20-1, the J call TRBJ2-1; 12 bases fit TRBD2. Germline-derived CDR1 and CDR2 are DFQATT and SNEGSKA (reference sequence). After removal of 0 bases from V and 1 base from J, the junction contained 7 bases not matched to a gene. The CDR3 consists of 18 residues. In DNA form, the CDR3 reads TGCAGTGCTAGAGATCCCTCTCTAGCGGGAGGGTCCTACAATGAGCAGTTCTTC. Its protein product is CSARDPSLAGGSYNEQFF.

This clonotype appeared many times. As DNA, the CDR3 is TGTGCCACCAGCAGAGAACGGGGCAGCAGGACTGAAGCTTTCTTT. Translated: CATSRERGSRTEAFF. The rearrangement joins TRBV15 to TRBJ1-1, with a tentative D call TRBD1 (5 bases). Germline CDR1 and CDR2: LNHNV and YYDKDF (reference sequence). V gave up 0 bases and J gave up 5 bases, with 13 bases separating them. The CDR3 spans 15 residues.

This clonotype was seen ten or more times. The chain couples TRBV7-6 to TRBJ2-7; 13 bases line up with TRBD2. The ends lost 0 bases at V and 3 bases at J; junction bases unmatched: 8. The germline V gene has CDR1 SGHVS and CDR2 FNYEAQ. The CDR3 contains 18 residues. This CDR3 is CASSLAGTSGRDHYEQYF. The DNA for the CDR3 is TGTGCCAGCAGCTTAGCCGGAACTAGCGGGAGGGACCACTACGAGCAGTACTTC.

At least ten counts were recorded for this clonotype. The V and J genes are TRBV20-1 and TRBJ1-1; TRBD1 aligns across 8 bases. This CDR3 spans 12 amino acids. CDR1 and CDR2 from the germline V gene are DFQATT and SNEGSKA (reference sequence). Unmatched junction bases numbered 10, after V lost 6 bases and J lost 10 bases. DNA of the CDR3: TGCAGTGCCCCTCCGGGACAGGTGGGAGCTTTCTTT. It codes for CSAPPGQVGAFF.

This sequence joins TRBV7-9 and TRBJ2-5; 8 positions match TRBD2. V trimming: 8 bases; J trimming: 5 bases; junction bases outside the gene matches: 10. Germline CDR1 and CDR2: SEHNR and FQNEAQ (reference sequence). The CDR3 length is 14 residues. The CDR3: CASDSQREYETQYF. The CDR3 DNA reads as TGTGCCAGCGATAGCCAGCGGGAGTACGAGACCCAGTACTTC.

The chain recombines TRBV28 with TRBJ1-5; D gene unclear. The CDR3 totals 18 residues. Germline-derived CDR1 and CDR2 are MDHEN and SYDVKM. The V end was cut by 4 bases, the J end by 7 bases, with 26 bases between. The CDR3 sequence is CASSCFGVPPGEGQPQHF. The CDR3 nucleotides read TGTGCCAGCAGTTGCTTCGGAGTACCTCCGGGAGAGGGCCAGCCCCAGCATTTT.

In DNA form, the CDR3 reads TGCGCCAGCAGCTTGCTGGGGGGGAAGATTGGCTACACCTTC. It translates to CASSLLGGKIGYTF. The chain couples TRBV5-1 to TRBJ1-2; weak D call: TRBD1 (5 bases). The CDR3 is made up of 14 amino acids. Per the germline V gene, CDR1 is SGHRS and CDR2 is YFSETQ. The germline V and J ends were trimmed by 1 base and 7 bases, with 14 bases remaining between them.

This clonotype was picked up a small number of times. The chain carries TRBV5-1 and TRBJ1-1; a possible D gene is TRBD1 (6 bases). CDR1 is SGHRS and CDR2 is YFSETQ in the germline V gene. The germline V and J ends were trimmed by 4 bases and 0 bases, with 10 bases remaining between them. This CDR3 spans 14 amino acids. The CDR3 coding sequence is TGCGCCAGCAGCCGGGGACAACTGAACACTGAAGCTTTCTTT. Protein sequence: CASSRGQLNTEAFF.

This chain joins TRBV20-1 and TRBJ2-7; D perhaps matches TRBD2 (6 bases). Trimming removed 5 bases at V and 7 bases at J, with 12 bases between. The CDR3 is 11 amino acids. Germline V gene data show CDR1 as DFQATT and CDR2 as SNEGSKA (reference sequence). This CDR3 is CSAAGTPEQYF. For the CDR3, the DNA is TGCAGTGCTGCCGGGACTCCAGAGCAGTACTTC.

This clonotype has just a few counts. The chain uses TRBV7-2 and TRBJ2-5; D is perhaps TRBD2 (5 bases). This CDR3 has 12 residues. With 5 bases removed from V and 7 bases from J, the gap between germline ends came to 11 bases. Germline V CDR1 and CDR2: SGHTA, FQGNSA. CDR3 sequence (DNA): TGTGCCAGCAGCCTACGGGGAAGGACCCAGTACTTC. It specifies CASSLRGRTQYF.

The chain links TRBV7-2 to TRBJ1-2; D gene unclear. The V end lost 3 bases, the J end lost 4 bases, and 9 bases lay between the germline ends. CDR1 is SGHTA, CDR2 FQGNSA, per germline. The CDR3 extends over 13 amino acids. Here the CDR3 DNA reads TGTGCCAGCAGCTTTGAACTGAGCTATGGCTACACCTTC. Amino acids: CASSFELSYGYTF.

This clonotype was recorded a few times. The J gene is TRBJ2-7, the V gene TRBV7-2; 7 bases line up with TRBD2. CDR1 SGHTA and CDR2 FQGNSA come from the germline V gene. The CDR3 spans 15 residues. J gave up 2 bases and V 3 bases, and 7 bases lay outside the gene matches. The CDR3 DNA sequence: TGTGCCAGCAGCTTTTTAGCGGGCCACCCCTACGAGCAGTACTTC. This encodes CASSFLAGHPYEQYF.